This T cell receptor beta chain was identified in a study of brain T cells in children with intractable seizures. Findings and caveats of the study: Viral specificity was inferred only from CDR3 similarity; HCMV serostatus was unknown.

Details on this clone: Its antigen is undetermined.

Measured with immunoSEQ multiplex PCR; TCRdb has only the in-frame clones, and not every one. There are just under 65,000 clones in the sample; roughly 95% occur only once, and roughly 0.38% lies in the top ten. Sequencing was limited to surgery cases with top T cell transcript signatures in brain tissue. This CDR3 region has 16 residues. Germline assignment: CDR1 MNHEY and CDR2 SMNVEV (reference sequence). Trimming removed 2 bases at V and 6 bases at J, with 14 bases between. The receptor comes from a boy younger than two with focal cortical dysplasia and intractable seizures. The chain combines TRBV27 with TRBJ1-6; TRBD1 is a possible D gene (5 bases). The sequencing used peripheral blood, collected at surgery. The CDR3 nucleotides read TGTGCCAGCAGTTTAGGGGGTTATCGGGGTAATTCACCCCTCCACTTT. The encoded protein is CASSLGGYRGNSPLHF.